The 31 T cell receptor beta chains below were found in one sample sequenced in a study of beta chain features in type 1 diabetes. Every isolated RNA sample was fully reverse transcribed, so sequencing captured expressed TCRB transcripts. The method was immunoSEQ multiplex PCR; TCRdb's version includes in-frame clones alone and lacks a portion of them. This sample has over 700,000 clones, with 17% found just once. Specimen: naive CD4+ T cells from blood. These receptors were collected from a woman aged 18-35 years in good health.

The chain has TRBV5-4 and TRBJ2-2; the match to TRBD2 covers 11 bases. The CDR3 sequence is 18 residues long. Germline trimming cut 4 bases from V and 4 bases from J; bases unmatched to any gene: 12. Looked up from germline, CDR1 is SGHNT and CDR2 is YYREEE (reference sequence). For the CDR3, the DNA is TGTGCCAGCAGCCCACCCCGGCTAGCGGGAGGACCCACCGGGGAGCTGTTTTTT. It encodes CASSPPRLAGGPTGELFF.

This clone was counted a few times. The CDR3 coding sequence is TGTGCCAGCAGCCAAGGGGAAAACAACTCTGGAAACACCATATATTTT. Translating it yields CASSQGENNSGNTIYF. The chain couples TRBV4-2 to TRBJ1-3; no definite D call. From germline, CDR1 is LGHNA and CDR2 YNFKEQ. With 1 base removed from V and 0 bases from J, the gap between germline ends came to 10 bases. This CDR3 is built from 16 residues.

This clone turned up a few times. V and J are TRBV28 and TRBJ2-7, with D perhaps given as TRBD1 or TRBD2 (5 bases each). CDR1 is MDHEN and CDR2 is SYDVKM in the germline V gene. This CDR3 contains 13 residues. Trimming stripped 4 bases from V and 6 bases from J, with 13 bases between. CDR3 in DNA: TGTGCCAGCAGTTATTCTACTGGGGGCGAGCAGTACTTC. Its protein is CASSYSTGGEQYF.

The sample holds a few counts of this clone. The V call is TRBV7-2, the J call TRBJ2-3; a possible D gene is TRBD2 (5 bases). The ends were cut back, 5 bases at V and 4 bases at J, with 16 bases in the middle. Per germline, CDR1 SGHTA and CDR2 FQGNSA. The CDR3 runs 15 residues. CDR3 protein: CASSPNSGAADTQYF. CDR3 nucleotide sequence: TGTGCCAGCAGCCCAAACTCTGGAGCGGCAGATACGCAGTATTTT.

The V gene is TRBV5-1, the J gene TRBJ2-1; 10 bases agree with TRBD1. Trimming removed 6 bases from V and 8 bases from J; junction bases left unmatched: 8. The CDR3 is made up of 14 amino acids. Germline V gene lookup returns CDR1 SGHRS and CDR2 YFSETQ. CDR3 bases: TGCGCCAGCACTTTGGGACAGGGGTATGATGAGCAGTTCTTC. It codes for CASTLGQGYDEQFF.

The rearrangement joins TRBV10-3 to TRBJ2-1; 13 bases align to TRBD2. CDR1 and CDR2 (germline): ENHRY, SYGVKD. Trimming took 8 bases from V and 3 from J; bases not matched to a gene: 4. This CDR3 has 15 residues. The CDR3 sequence is CAIGRTSGSYNEQFF. CDR3 DNA: TGTGCCATCGGACGGACTAGCGGGAGCTACAATGAGCAGTTCTTC.

The rearrangement links TRBV18 to TRBJ2-7; D uncertain. The CDR3 totals 14 residues. Germline loops: CDR1 KGHSH, CDR2 LQKENI. Trimming took off 2 bases at V and 7 bases at J, with 15 bases between the two ends. The CDR3 DNA is TGTGCCAGCTCACCAAGTCTTAACGAGTGGGAGCAGTACTTC. Its protein is CASSPSLNEWEQYF.

This clone came up a few times. Additional DNA sequences in this sample encode the identical CDR3. This chain connects TRBV7-9 to TRBJ2-1, with D maybe TRBD2 (6 bases). The germline CDR1 and CDR2 sequences are SEHNR and FQNEAQ (reference sequence). Trimming pared 1 base from V and 2 bases from J, leaving 9 bases between. This CDR3 contains 15 residues. As DNA, the CDR3 is TGTGCCAGCAGCTTAGATGGGGGGACCTACAATGAGCAGTTCTTC. Protein product: CASSLDGGTYNEQFF.

This clone appeared a few times. This CDR3 is also generated by other DNA sequences in the sample. The chain couples TRBV5-1 to TRBJ2-1; TRBD1 or TRBD2 may be the D gene (5 bases each). The V gene lost 4 bases and the J gene lost 2 bases, with 10 bases spanning the gap. Germline CDR1 and CDR2: SGHRS and YFSETQ. The CDR3 is 14 amino acids. CDR3 DNA: TGCGCCAGCAGCCCCGGGACGACCTACAATGAGCAGTTCTTC. This encodes CASSPGTTYNEQFF.

The genes are TRBV18 and TRBJ2-5; no clear D gene. This CDR3 has 11 amino acids. Germline CDR1 is KGHSH and CDR2 is LQKENI. The V end was cut by 8 bases, the J end by 1 base, with 5 bases between. The CDR3 sequence is CASLLQETQYF. DNA of the CDR3: TGTGCCAGCCTCCTCCAAGAGACCCAGTACTTC.

V is TRBV5-1 and J is TRBJ2-1, with 10 bases identical to TRBD1. The CDR3 is made up of 14 amino acids. The V gene end was trimmed by 4 bases and the J gene end by 10 bases; junction bases not matched to a gene: 8. The germline V gene encodes CDR1 SGHRS and CDR2 YFSETQ. For the CDR3, the DNA is TGCGCCAGCAGCCCCGGGGACAGGGGTTTAGAGCAGTTCTTC. Protein: CASSPGDRGLEQFF.

The V gene is TRBV21-1, the J gene TRBJ2-5; the table's D gene call, TRBD2, was not cross checked with the DNA. TRBV21-1 has pseudogene status. CDR3 length: 16 amino acids. The CDR3 here is CASSKLTLRGGETQYF. The DNA of the CDR3 is TGTGCCAGCAGCAAACTAACGTTGAGGGGAGGCGAGACCCAGTACTTC.

This clone was counted once. The J gene is TRBJ2-3, the V gene TRBV7-9, with D perhaps matching TRBD2 (7 bases). The germline gives CDR1 SEHNR, CDR2 FQNEAQ (reference sequence). This CDR3 has 19 residues. V shed 5 bases and J shed 0 bases, with 24 bases lying between them. The CDR3 is CASSGTPGEGGGSTDTQYF. The CDR3 region has the DNA TGTGCCAGCAGCGGTACCCCCGGTGAGGGAGGGGGTAGCACAGATACGCAGTATTTT.

This clone was counted a few times. The chain joins TRBV2 to TRBJ2-6; tentatively, D is TRBD2 (7 bases). Between the trimmed V and J ends, which lost 4 bases and 0 bases, there was a span of 13 bases. Germline V CDR1 and CDR2: SNHLY, FYNNEI. This CDR3 has 17 residues. The CDR3 loop is CASSVVRGHSGANVLTF. The CDR3 DNA is TGTGCCAGCAGTGTAGTGCGGGGGCACTCTGGGGCCAACGTCCTGACTTTC.

In its sample, this clone was seen a few times. The chain joins TRBV11-2 to TRBJ2-2; 7 bases line up with TRBD1. The CDR3 spans 14 residues. CDR1 is SGHAT and CDR2 is FQNNGV in the germline V gene. The J segment lost 5 bases and the V segment lost 5 bases, leaving 5 bases of the junction unmatched. The CDR3 nucleotides are TGTGCCAGCAGCGCGCGACAGGGTACCGGGGAGCTGTTTTTT. Protein sequence: CASSARQGTGELFF. The full variable domain, in which reference TRBV11-2 and TRBJ2-2 provide the parts outside the CDR3, is EAGVAQSPRYKIIEKRQSVAFWCNPISGHATLYWYQQILGQGPKLLIQFQNNGVVDDSQLPKDRFSAERLKGVDSTLKIQPAKLEDSAVYLCASSARQGTGELFFGEGSRLTVL.

This clone was detected only a few times. This chain joins TRBV6-5 and TRBJ2-3; no clear D. CDR1 MNHEY and CDR2 SVGAGI come from the germline V gene. The CDR3 sequence is 13 residues long. Trimming took off 7 bases at V and 2 bases at J, with 10 bases between the two ends. Here the CDR3 reads CASKFYYTDTQYF. The DNA for the CDR3 is TGTGCCAGCAAATTCTATTACACAGATACGCAGTATTTT.

This clone occurred a few times. This chain uses TRBV10-3 with TRBJ2-7; D is unresolved. The CDR3 has 13 residues. The V end lost 4 bases, the J end lost 3 bases, and 10 bases lay between the germline ends. CDR1 ENHRY and CDR2 SYGVKD come from the germline V gene. The CDR3 region is CAISVGPIYEQYF. The CDR3 coding sequence is TGTGCCATCAGTGTAGGACCGATCTACGAGCAGTACTTC.

J is TRBJ2-5 and V is TRBV7-3; D not resolved. Trimming left V 0 bases short and J 4 bases short, with 12 bases between. The CDR3 consists of 15 residues. From germline, CDR1 is SGHTA and CDR2 FQGTGA. The CDR3 sequence: CASSLTSTRGETQYF. The CDR3 DNA is TGTGCCAGCAGCTTAACCTCCACCCGTGGAGAGACCCAGTACTTC.

The chain combines TRBV5-1 with TRBJ2-2; TRBD2 matches 12 bases. Germline values: CDR1 SGHRS, CDR2 YFSETQ. The CDR3 is 15 residues long. After removal of 4 bases from V and 5 bases from J, the junction contained 3 bases not matched to a gene. CDR3 nucleotide sequence: TGCGCCAGCAGCAGGGGGACTAGCGGGACCGGGGAGCTGTTTTTT. Protein sequence: CASSRGTSGTGELFF.

This clone was seen only a few times. V is TRBV28 and J is TRBJ2-1, with 7 bases matching TRBD2. V lost 7 bases and J lost 8; bases outside the gene matches: 20. CDR3 size: 17 residues. Germline V gives CDR1 MDHEN, CDR2 SYDVKM. CDR3: CASTGTSEKFLLYEQFF. DNA for the CDR3: TGTGCCAGCACCGGAACTAGCGAGAAGTTCTTGCTTTATGAGCAGTTCTTC.

This clone was counted a few times. V usage is TRBV7-2 and J usage is TRBJ2-5; D possibly corresponds to TRBD2 (6 bases). V gave up 5 bases and J gave up 5 bases, with 24 bases separating them. The CDR3 contains 17 residues. Germline-derived CDR1 and CDR2 are SGHTA and FQGNSA. The CDR3 loop is CASSHERGGLPLETQYF. CDR3 DNA sequence: TGTGCCAGCAGCCATGAGAGAGGAGGACTACCTCTGGAGACCCAGTACTTC.

The chain combines TRBV6-5 with TRBJ1-5; 8 nucleotides agree with TRBD1. V was pared by 5 bases and J by 6 bases, with 6 bases of the junction left unmatched. Germline V gene sequence: CDR1 MNHEY, CDR2 SVGAGI. This CDR3 is built from 14 residues. Written as DNA, the CDR3 is TGTGCCAGCAGTCATCCAGGGGGCGGTCAGCCCCAGCATTTT. Translating gives CASSHPGGGQPQHF.

This clone was counted a few times. One junction end disagrees with the germline gene, perhaps due to a read error. The CDR3 DNA sequence: TGTGCCATCAGTGGGCTAGCGGACAATGAGCAGTTCTTC. Translation: CAISGLADNEQFF. The chain is built from TRBV6-5 and TRBJ2-1; TRBD2 matches at 7 bases. The CDR3 has 13 amino acids. The germline V gene encodes CDR1 MNHEY and CDR2 SVGAGI.

The chain joins TRBV6-5 to TRBJ2-3; D not resolved. The germline V and J ends were trimmed by 6 bases and 5 bases, with 15 bases remaining between them. Per the germline V gene, CDR1 is MNHEY and CDR2 is SVGAGI. This CDR3 contains 14 residues. The CDR3 bases are TGTGCCAGCAGCCCTCAAAACATGAGAGATACGCAGTATTTT. Amino acid sequence: CASSPQNMRDTQYF.

This clone was seen only a few times. V usage is TRBV6-1 and J usage is TRBJ1-5; D unresolved. The germline gives CDR1 MNHNS, CDR2 SASEGT. V lost 0 bases to trimming and J lost 5 bases, with 8 bases between them. CDR3 size: 14 residues. The CDR3 region is CASSEAGKDQPQHF. The DNA for the CDR3 is TGTGCCAGCAGTGAAGCGGGGAAGGATCAGCCCCAGCATTTT.

The CDR3: CASSSGRENNEQFF. For the CDR3, the DNA is TGTGCCAGTAGTAGCGGGAGAGAAAACAATGAGCAGTTCTTC. The V call is TRBV19, the J call TRBJ2-1, with 7 bases fitting TRBD2. Germline trimming cut 4 bases from V and 5 bases from J; bases unmatched to any gene: 5. In germline, CDR1 is LNHDA, CDR2 SQIVND (reference sequence). This CDR3 region has 14 residues.

CDR3 DNA sequence: TGTGCCAGCAGCATCGTTATAGGGACAGTCTACAATGAGCAGTTCTTC. Protein sequence: CASSIVIGTVYNEQFF. The chain has TRBV7-2 and TRBJ2-1; TRBD1 agrees at 7 bases. The trim removed 5 bases at V and 3 bases at J, leaving 10 bases unmatched. The CDR3 length is 16 residues. Germline V lookup: CDR1 SGHTA, CDR2 FQGNSA.

In this sample, this clone turned up a few times. The chain combines TRBV4-1 with TRBJ2-3, with D possibly being TRBD1 (6 bases). The CDR3 spans 12 residues. Germline loops: CDR1 MGHRA, CDR2 YSYEKL. With 1 base removed from V and 9 bases from J, the gap between germline ends came to 8 bases. The CDR3 loop reads CASSQGTGTQYF. CDR3 DNA sequence: TGCGCCAGCAGCCAAGGAACAGGGACGCAGTATTTT.

The chain recombines TRBV4-1 with TRBJ1-5; tentative D call: TRBD1 (5 bases). V lost 1 base to trimming and J lost 9 bases, with 19 bases between them. This CDR3 region has 16 residues. The germline V gene encodes CDR1 MGHRA and CDR2 YSYEKL. The CDR3: CASSQAGNIRVVPQHF. The CDR3 nucleotides read TGCGCCAGCAGCCAAGCCGGCAACATCAGGGTCGTGCCCCAGCATTTT.

This chain links TRBV7-6 with TRBJ2-1, with TRBD2 matching over 7 bases. The CDR3 spans 19 residues. CDR1 is SGHVS, CDR2 FNYEAQ, per germline. V dropped 7 bases and J dropped 2; count of bases not matched to a gene: 20. CDR3 protein: CASTPAVKSGLRAYNEQFF. In DNA, the CDR3 is TGTGCCAGCACCCCGGCGGTCAAGTCGGGACTAAGGGCCTACAATGAGCAGTTCTTC.

This clone was seen a few times. The rearrangement links TRBV7-3 to TRBJ2-5; 7 bases are shared with TRBD2. Germline values: CDR1 SGHTA, CDR2 FQGTGA. Losses at the gene ends were 5 bases for V and 5 bases for J; bases not matched to a gene: 8. The CDR3 runs 14 residues. The CDR3 loop reads CASSVGAGVETQYF. The DNA for the CDR3 is TGTGCCAGCAGCGTAGGGGCGGGAGTGGAGACCCAGTACTTC.